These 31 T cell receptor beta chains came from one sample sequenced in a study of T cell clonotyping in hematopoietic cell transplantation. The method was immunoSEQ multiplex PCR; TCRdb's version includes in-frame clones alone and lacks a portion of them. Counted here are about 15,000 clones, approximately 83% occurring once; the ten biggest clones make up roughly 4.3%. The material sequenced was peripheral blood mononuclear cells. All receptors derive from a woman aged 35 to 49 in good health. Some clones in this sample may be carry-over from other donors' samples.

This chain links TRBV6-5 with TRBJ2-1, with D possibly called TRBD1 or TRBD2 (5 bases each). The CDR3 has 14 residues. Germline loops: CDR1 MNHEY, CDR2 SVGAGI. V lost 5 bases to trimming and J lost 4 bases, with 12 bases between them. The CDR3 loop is CASSPGLRYNEQFF. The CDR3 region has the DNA TGTGCCAGCAGTCCGGGGCTAAGGTACAATGAGCAGTTCTTC.

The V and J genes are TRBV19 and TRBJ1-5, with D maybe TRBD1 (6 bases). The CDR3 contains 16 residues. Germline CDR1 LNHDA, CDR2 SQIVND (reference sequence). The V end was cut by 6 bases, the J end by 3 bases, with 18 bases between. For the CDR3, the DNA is TGTGCCAGTAGCCCATTACTGGACAGATACAATCAGCCCCAGCATTTT. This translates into CASSPLLDRYNQPQHF.

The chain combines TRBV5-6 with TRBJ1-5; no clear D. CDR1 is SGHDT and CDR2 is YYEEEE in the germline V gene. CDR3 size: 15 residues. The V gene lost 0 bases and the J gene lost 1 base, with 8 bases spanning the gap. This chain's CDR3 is CASSLAGSSNQPQHF. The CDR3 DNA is TGTGCCAGCAGCTTGGCTGGGTCGAGCAATCAGCCCCAGCATTTT.

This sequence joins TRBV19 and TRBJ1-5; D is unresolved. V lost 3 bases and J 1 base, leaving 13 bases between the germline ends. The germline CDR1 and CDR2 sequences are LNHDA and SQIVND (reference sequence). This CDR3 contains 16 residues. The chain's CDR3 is CASSIPPDLSNQPQHF. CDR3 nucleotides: TGTGCCAGTAGTATCCCACCGGATCTGAGCAATCAGCCCCAGCATTTT.

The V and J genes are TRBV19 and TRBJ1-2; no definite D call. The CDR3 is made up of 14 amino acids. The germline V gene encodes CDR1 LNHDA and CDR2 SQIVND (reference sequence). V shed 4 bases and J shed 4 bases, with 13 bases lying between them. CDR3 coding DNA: TGTGCCAGTAGTAACGACCGGGCCCTCTATGGCTACACCTTC. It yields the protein CASSNDRALYGYTF.

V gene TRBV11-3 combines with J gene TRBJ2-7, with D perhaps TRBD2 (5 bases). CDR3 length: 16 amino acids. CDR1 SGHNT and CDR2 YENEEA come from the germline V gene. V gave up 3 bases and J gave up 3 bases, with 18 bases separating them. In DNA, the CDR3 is TGTGCCAGCAGCTTCTTCGCCGGGATCCTAGACTACGAGCAGTACTTC. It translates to CASSFFAGILDYEQYF.

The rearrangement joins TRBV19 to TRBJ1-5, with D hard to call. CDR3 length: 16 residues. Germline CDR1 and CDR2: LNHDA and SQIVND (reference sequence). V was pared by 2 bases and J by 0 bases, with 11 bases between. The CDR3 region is CASSISPSDSNQPQHF. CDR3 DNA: TGTGCCAGTAGTATAAGCCCCTCCGATAGCAATCAGCCCCAGCATTTT.

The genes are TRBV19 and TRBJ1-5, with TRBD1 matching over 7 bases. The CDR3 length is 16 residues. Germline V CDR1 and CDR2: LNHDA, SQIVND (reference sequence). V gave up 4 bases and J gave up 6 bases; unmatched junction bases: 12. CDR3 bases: TGTGCCAGTAGTACATCCCCCCGGGCAGGGGGTCAGCCCCAGCATTTT. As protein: CASSTSPRAGGQPQHF.

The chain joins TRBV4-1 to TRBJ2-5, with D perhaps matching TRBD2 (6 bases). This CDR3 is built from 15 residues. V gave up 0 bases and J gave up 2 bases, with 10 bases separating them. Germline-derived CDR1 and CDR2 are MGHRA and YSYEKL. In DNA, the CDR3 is TGCGCCAGCAGCCAAGATATAGGGACTCAAGAGACCCAGTACTTC. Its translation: CASSQDIGTQETQYF.

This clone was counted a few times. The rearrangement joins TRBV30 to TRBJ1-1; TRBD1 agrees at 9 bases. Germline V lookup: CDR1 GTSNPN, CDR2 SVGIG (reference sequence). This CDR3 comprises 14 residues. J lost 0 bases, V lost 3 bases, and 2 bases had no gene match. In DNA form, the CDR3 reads TGTGCCTGGAGAGGGGACAGGGTGAACACTGAAGCTTTCTTT. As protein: CAWRGDRVNTEAFF.

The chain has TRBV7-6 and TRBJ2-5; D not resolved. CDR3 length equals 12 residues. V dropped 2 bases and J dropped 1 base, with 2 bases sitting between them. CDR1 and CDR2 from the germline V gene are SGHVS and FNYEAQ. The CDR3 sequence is CASSLFQETQYF. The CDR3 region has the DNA TGTGCCAGCAGCTTATTCCAAGAGACCCAGTACTTC.

As DNA, the CDR3 is TGTGCCAGCAGCTTAGGTGCGGGAGCCGGCACAGATACGCAGTATTTT. Translating it yields CASSLGAGAGTDTQYF. J is TRBJ2-3 and V is TRBV7-2; the match to TRBD2 covers 7 bases. Germline values: CDR1 SGHTA, CDR2 FQGNSA. The length of the CDR3 is 16 residues. Trimming removed 1 base from V and 1 base from J; junction bases left unmatched: 5.

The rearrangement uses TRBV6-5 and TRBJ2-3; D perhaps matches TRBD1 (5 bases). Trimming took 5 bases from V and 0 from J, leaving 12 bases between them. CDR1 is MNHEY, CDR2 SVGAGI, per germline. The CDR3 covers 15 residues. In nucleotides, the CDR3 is TGTGCCAGCAGTCAACAGGAGCCTAGCACAGATACGCAGTATTTT. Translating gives CASSQQEPSTDTQYF.

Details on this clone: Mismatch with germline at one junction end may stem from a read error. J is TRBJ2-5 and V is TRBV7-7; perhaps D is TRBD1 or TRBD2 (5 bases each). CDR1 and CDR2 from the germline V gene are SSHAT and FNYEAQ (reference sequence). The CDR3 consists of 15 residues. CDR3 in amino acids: CASSLGVGRQETQYF. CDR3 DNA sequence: TGTGCTAGCAGCTTAGGGGTGGGGAGACAAGAGACCCAGTACTTC.

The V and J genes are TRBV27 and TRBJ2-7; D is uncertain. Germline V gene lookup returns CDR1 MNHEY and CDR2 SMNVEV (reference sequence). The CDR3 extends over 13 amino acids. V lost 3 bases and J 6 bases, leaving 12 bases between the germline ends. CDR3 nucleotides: TGTGCCAGCAGTTTCGGGTCAACGCGCGAGCAGTACTTC. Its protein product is CASSFGSTREQYF.

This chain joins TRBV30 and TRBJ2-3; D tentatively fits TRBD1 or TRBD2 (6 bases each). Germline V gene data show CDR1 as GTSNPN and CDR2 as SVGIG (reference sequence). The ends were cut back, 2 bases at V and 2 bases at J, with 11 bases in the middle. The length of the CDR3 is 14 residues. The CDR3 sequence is CAWSRWGATDTQYF. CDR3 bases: TGTGCCTGGAGTCGGTGGGGGGCCACAGATACGCAGTATTTT.

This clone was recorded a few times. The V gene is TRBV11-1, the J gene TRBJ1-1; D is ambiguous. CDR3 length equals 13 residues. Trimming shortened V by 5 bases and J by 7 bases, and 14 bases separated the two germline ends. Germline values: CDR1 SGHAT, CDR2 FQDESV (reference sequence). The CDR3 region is CASSPRFQNEAFF. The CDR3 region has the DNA TGTGCCAGCAGCCCGCGATTTCAGAATGAAGCTTTCTTT.

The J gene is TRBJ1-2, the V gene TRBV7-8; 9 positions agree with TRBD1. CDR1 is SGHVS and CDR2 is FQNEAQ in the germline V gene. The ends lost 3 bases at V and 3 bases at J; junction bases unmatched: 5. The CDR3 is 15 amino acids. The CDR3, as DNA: TGTGCCAGCAGCTTCCGACAGGGGGACTACTATGGCTACACCTTC. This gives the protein CASSFRQGDYYGYTF.

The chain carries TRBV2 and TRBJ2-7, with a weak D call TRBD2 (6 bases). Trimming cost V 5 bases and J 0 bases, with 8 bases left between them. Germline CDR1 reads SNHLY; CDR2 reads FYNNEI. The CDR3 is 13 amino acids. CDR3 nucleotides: TGTGCCAGCAGTCAGACTAGCTCCTACGAGCAGTACTTC. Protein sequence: CASSQTSSYEQYF. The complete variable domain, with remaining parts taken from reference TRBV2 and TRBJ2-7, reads EPEVTQTPSHQVTQMGQEVILRCVPISNHLYFYWYRQILGQKVEFLVSFYNNEISEKSEIFDDQFSVERPDGSNFTLKIRSTKLEDSAMYFCASSQTSSYEQYFGPGTRLTVT.

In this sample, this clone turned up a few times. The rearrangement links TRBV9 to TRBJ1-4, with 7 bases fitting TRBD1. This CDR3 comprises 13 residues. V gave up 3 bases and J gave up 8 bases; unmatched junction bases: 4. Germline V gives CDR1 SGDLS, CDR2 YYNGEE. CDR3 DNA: TGTGCCAGCAGCGCCGGGACAGTCGAAAAACTGTTTTTT. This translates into CASSAGTVEKLFF.

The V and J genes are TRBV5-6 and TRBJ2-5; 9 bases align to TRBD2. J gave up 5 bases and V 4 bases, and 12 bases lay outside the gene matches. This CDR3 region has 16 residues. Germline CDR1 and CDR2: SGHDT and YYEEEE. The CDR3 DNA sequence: TGTGCCAGCAGCCCAGAACTGCGGGGGGGGCCTGAGACCCAGTACTTC. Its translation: CASSPELRGGPETQYF.

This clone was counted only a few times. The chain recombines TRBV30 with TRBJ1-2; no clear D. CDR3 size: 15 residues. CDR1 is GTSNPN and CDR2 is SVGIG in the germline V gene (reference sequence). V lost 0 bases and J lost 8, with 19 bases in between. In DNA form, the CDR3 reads TGTGCCTGGAGTGTAGGTGGATCGGGGTCGGAAGGCTACACCTTC. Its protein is CAWSVGGSGSEGYTF.

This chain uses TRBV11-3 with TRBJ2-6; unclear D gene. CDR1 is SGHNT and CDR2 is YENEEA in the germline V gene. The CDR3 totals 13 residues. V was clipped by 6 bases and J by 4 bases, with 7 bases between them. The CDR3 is CASSLTGANVLTF. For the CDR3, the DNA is TGTGCCAGCAGTTTAACCGGGGCCAACGTCCTGACTTTC. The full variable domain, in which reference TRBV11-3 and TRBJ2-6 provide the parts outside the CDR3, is EAGVVQSPRYKIIEKKQPVAFWCNPISGHNTLYWYLQNLGQGPELLIRYENEEAVDDSQLPKDRFSAERLKGVDSTLKIQPAELGDSAVYLCASSLTGANVLTFGAGSRLTVL.

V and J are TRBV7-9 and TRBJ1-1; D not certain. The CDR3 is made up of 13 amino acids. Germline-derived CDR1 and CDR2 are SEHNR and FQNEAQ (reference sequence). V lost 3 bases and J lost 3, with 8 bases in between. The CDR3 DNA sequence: TGTGCCAGCAGCTTCGGGAGGGACACTGAAGCTTTCTTT. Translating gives CASSFGRDTEAFF.

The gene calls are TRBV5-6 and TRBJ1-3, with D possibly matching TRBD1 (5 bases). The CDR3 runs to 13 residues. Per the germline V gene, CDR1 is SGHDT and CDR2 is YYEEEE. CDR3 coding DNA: TGTGCGAGCTTTTGGCAGGGCGGAAACACCATATATTTT. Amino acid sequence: CASFWQGGNTIYF.

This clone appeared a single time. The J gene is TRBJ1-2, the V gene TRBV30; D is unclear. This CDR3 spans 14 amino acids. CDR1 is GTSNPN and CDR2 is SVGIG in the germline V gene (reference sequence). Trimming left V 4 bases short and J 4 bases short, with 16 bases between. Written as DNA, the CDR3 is TGTGCCTGGAACAGACCCCCCGGAGTCTATGGCTACACCTTC. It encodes CAWNRPPGVYGYTF.

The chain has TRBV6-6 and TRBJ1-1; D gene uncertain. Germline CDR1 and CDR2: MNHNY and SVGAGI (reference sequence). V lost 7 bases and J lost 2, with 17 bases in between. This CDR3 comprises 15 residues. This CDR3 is CASKNGWRENTEAFF. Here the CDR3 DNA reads TGTGCCAGCAAAAATGGGTGGAGGGAAAACACTGAAGCTTTCTTT.

CDR3: CASSTSGMSDTQYF. The DNA for the CDR3 is TGTGCCAGCAGCACCAGCGGGATGTCAGATACGCAGTATTTT. This rearrangement joins TRBV6-4 to TRBJ2-3; 7 bases map to TRBD2. Germline CDR1 reads MRHNA; CDR2 reads SNTAGT. Trimming removed 6 bases from V and 4 bases from J; junction bases left unmatched: 7. The CDR3 extends over 14 amino acids.

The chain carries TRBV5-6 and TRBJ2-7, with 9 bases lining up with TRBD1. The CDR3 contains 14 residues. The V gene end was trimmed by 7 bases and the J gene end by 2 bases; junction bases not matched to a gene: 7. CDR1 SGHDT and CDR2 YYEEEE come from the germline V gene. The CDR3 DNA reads TGTGCCAGCGAGGACAGGGGCTTGGCCTACGAGCAGTACTTC. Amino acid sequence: CASEDRGLAYEQYF.

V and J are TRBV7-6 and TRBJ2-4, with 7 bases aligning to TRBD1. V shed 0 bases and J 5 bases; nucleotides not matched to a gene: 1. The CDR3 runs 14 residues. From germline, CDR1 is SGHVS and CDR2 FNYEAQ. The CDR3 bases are TGTGCCAGCAGCTTAGCGGGACAGCAAAACATTCAGTACTTC. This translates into CASSLAGQQNIQYF.

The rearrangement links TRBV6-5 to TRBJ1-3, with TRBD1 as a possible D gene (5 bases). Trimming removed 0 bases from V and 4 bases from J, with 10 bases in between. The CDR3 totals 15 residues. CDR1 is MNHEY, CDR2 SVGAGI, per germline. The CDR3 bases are TGTGCCAGCAGTTACTCAGGGACTGGCGGAAACACCATATATTTT. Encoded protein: CASSYSGTGGNTIYF.